Presented here are 7 T cell receptor beta chains from one specimen sequenced in a study of cytotoxic CD8 clonotypes in ibrutinib-treated CLL. Using immunoSEQ multiplex PCR, the repertoire was profiled, and TCRdb retains in-frame clones only, with some absent. Of around 52,000 clones in the sample, approximately 60% were seen once. The sequenced sample was PBMCs, obtained after 24 months of ibrutinib treatment. These receptors all stem from a human donor with chronic lymphocytic leukemia.

The chain couples TRBV15 to TRBJ2-3, with a tentative D call TRBD2 (5 bases). Germline V gene data show CDR1 as LNHNV and CDR2 as YYDKDF (reference sequence). The CDR3 runs 14 residues. V lost 11 bases and J lost 2, with 17 bases in between. The CDR3 nucleotides are TGTGCCCGAAGGGAGAGTGAAAACACAGATACGCAGTATTTT. Protein sequence: CARRESENTDTQYF.

This clone has just a few counts. Here the CDR3 reads CASSLPADNEQFF. The CDR3 DNA is TGTGCCAGCAGCCTCCCTGCCGACAATGAGCAGTTCTTC. V usage is TRBV5-6 and J usage is TRBJ2-1; D unclear. V shed 4 bases and J shed 5 bases, with 10 bases lying between them. The CDR3 contains 13 residues. CDR1 is SGHDT and CDR2 is YYEEEE in the germline V gene.

The chain combines TRBV5-6 with TRBJ1-2; unclear D gene. This CDR3 spans 12 amino acids. Trimming took off 0 bases at V and 6 bases at J, with 6 bases between the two ends. In germline, CDR1 is SGHDT, CDR2 YYEEEE. Written as DNA, the CDR3 is TGTGCCAGCAGCTTGGGGAGGGATGGCTACACCTTC. It encodes CASSLGRDGYTF.

The chain couples TRBV11-3 to TRBJ2-1, with D perhaps matching TRBD1 (6 bases). Germline V gene data show CDR1 as SGHNT and CDR2 as YENEEA. Between the trimmed V and J ends, which lost 6 bases and 2 bases, there was a span of 11 bases. The CDR3 is 14 residues long. The CDR3 DNA reads TGTGCCAGCAGTCTTACAGGGACCTACAATGAGCAGTTCTTC. It translates to CASSLTGTYNEQFF.

The chain links TRBV18 to TRBJ2-7; possibly TRBD2 for D (5 bases). In germline, CDR1 is KGHSH, CDR2 LQKENI. Trimming cost V 6 bases and J 9 bases, with 24 bases left between them. The CDR3 is 15 residues long. CDR3 protein: CASSPEPGNSLGQYV. CDR3 nucleotide sequence: TGTGCCAGCTCTCCGGAGCCGGGGAACAGCCTAGGGCAGTACGTC.

The chain recombines TRBV7-9 with TRBJ2-1; no clear D. Germline values: CDR1 SEHNR, CDR2 FQNEAQ (reference sequence). This CDR3 comprises 13 residues. Trimming removed 5 bases at V and 8 bases at J, with 13 bases between. DNA of the CDR3: TGTGCCAGCAGCCCAGGTTGGCTTTATGAGCAGTTCTTC. Translation gives CASSPGWLYEQFF.

The genes are TRBV29-1 and TRBJ2-7; D unresolved. Looked up from germline, CDR1 is SQVTM and CDR2 is ANQGSEA. This CDR3 region has 13 residues. The ends were cut back, 7 bases at V and 1 base at J, with 14 bases in the middle. The CDR3 DNA reads as TGCAGCGCTGCTGGCCGTCTATCCTACGAGCAGTACTTC. Translating it yields CSAAGRLSYEQYF.